These 21 T cell receptor beta chains originate from one sample sequenced in a study of T cells after yellow fever vaccination (dated by TCRdb to about 2019). The treatment or condition label for this specimen denotes: live attenuated yellow fever vaccine strain. The library was generated by 5' RACE. TCRdb names Illumina HiSeq 2500 as the instrument used. TCRdb reprocessed the public reads (quality trimming at Q25 with fastp, clone calling with MiXCR) and kept in-frame beta chains. Entries that share a CDR3 protein sequence are merged under the most common genes and DNA. For this sample there are tens of thousands of distinct CDR3 sequences; more than 5.5% appear just once. Clones ranked in the top ten supply roughly two fifths of the sample. The sequencing used CD8+ T cells sorted from PBMCs, collected on the day of the first yellow fever vaccination. These receptors all come from a young man who received the YFV17D yellow fever vaccine.

This clonotype was observed at least ten times. The rearrangement uses TRBV5-1 and TRBJ2-2; 8 nucleotides match TRBD1. Germline CDR1 is SGHRS and CDR2 is YFSETQ. The CDR3 is 16 amino acids. With V trimmed by 4 bases and J by 1 base, 6 bases remained unmatched. CDR3 in DNA: TGCGCCAGCAGCGAGACAGGGGCCAAGAACACCGGGGAGCTGTTTTTT. Translated: CASSETGAKNTGELFF. Combining the CDR3 with reference TRBV5-1 and TRBJ2-2 gives the whole variable domain KAGVTQTPRYLIKTRGQQVTLSCSPISGHRSVSWYQQTPGQGLQFLFEYFSETQRNKGNFPGRFSGRQFSNSRSEMNVSTLELGDSALYLCASSETGAKNTGELFFGEGSRLTVL.

This clonotype came up many times. The CDR3 sequence is CASSEGYNQPQHF. The CDR3 bases are TGTGCCAGCAGTGAGGGCTATAATCAGCCCCAGCATTTT. V and J are TRBV27 and TRBJ1-5; D ambiguous. V lost 5 bases, J lost 4 bases, and 9 bases lay in between. CDR3 size: 13 residues. Germline V gene data show CDR1 as MNHEY and CDR2 as SMNVEV (reference sequence).

This clonotype was seen more than once but under ten times. The genes are TRBV4-3 and TRBJ2-7; D might be TRBD1 (5 bases). The germline CDR1 and CDR2 sequences are LGHNA and YSLEER. Trimming removed 1 base at V and 5 bases at J, with 15 bases between. The CDR3 has 15 amino acids. This CDR3 reads CASSQGVQGKDEQYF. For the CDR3, the DNA is TGCGCCAGCAGCCAAGGGGTGCAGGGTAAGGACGAGCAGTACTTC.

The table lists this clonotype with many counts. This rearrangement joins TRBV12-3 or TRBV12-4 to TRBJ2-7, with 9 bases lining up with TRBD2. The CDR3 contains 15 residues. J lost 0 bases, V lost 1 base, and 1 base had no gene match. CDR3 coding DNA: TGTGCCAGCAGTTTAGGGCGGGGGGGCTCCTACGAGCAGTACTTC. Protein sequence: CASSLGRGGSYEQYF.

This clonotype was counted a few times. This rearrangement joins TRBV6-5 to TRBJ2-3; the D gene is possibly TRBD1 (6 bases). Trimming stripped 4 bases from V and 3 bases from J, with 11 bases between. CDR1 is MNHEY and CDR2 is SVGAGI in the germline V gene. This CDR3 spans 14 amino acids. This chain's CDR3 is CASSSYRDTDTQYF. Written as DNA, the CDR3 is TGTGCCAGCAGTTCCTACAGGGATACAGATACGCAGTATTTT.

This clonotype has ten or more counts. The chain combines TRBV19 with TRBJ1-1; TRBD1 agrees at 10 bases. The CDR3 runs 14 residues. The V gene's germline CDR1 is LNHDA and CDR2 SQIVND (reference sequence). V gave up 6 bases and J gave up 3 bases; unmatched junction bases: 4. The CDR3 sequence: CASRTGGRDTEAFF. For the CDR3, the DNA is TGTGCCAGTAGGACAGGGGGCAGGGACACTGAAGCTTTCTTT.

The chain is built from TRBV6-1 and TRBJ1-1; weak D call: TRBD1 (5 bases). This CDR3 has 15 amino acids. With 8 bases removed from V and 0 bases from J, the gap between germline ends came to 16 bases. Germline values: CDR1 MNHNS, CDR2 SASEGT. The CDR3: CASPEDTRMNTEAFF. CDR3 sequence (DNA): TGTGCCAGCCCTGAGGACACCCGCATGAACACTGAAGCTTTCTTT.

In the case of this clonotype: The germline gene is not matched at one end of the junction; a read error may be the cause. The rearrangement links TRBV28 to TRBJ2-5; 15 positions match TRBD2. Germline CDR1 reads MDHEN; CDR2 reads SYDVKM. The CDR3 length is 16 residues. Here the CDR3 reads CASSAWTSGGEETRYF. The CDR3 coding sequence is TGTGCCAGCAGTGCCTGGACTAGCGGGGGGGAAGAGACCCGGTACTTC.

Many counts were recorded for this clonotype. The chain uses TRBV29-1 and TRBJ1-2, with TRBD1 as a possible D gene (5 bases). Between the trimmed V and J ends, which lost 7 bases and 2 bases, there was a span of 23 bases. CDR3 length: 16 residues. Germline lookup yields CDR1 SQVTM and CDR2 ANQGSEA. CDR3 in DNA: TGCAGCGGAGCAGGGTTTGCCCTCGGAGAGAACTATGGCTACACCTTC. This codes for CSGAGFALGENYGYTF.

In regard to this clonotype: Possible read error: a much larger clone is one base away. The CDR3 DNA follows: TGTGCCAGAAGCCAACCCGGGATAAACAATGAGCAGTTCTTC. Protein: CARSQPGINNEQFF. This chain links TRBV6-2 or TRBV6-3 with TRBJ2-1, with TRBD2 as a possible D gene (5 bases). CDR3 length equals 14 residues. V was trimmed by 9 bases and J by 5 bases, leaving 17 bases between them. Germline V CDR1 and CDR2: MNHEY, SVGEGT.

This clonotype was seen a handful of times. The chain has TRBV7-9 and TRBJ1-2; D possibly corresponds to TRBD1 (5 bases). The CDR3 runs to 16 residues. V shed 3 bases and J shed 4 bases, with 18 bases lying between them. CDR1 SEHNR and CDR2 FQNEAQ come from the germline V gene (reference sequence). The CDR3, as DNA: TGTGCCAGCAGCTTCGGCGGCAACCAGGGCGGCTATGGCTACACCTTC. Translated: CASSFGGNQGGYGYTF.

The chain is built from TRBV4-1 and TRBJ2-1; 10 nucleotides line up with TRBD2. Trimming removed 4 bases from V and 7 bases from J; junction bases left unmatched: 10. The CDR3 is made up of 16 amino acids. CDR1 and CDR2 (germline): MGHRA, YSYEKL. CDR3: CASSPQAGGPCNEQFF. CDR3 in DNA: TGCGCCAGCAGCCCCCAAGCGGGGGGGCCGTGTAATGAGCAGTTCTTC.

The chain joins TRBV5-5 to TRBJ1-1, with a tentative D call TRBD1 (6 bases). V lost 0 bases and J lost 4, with 13 bases in between. CDR1 SGHKS and CDR2 YYEKEE come from the germline V gene (reference sequence). The CDR3 sequence is 15 residues long. CDR3 sequence: CASSLAQGSGTEAFF. For the CDR3, the DNA is TGTGCCAGCAGCTTGGCCCAGGGGTCGGGCACTGAAGCTTTCTTT.

This clonotype was counted many times. V gene TRBV20-1 combines with J gene TRBJ2-1; 14 bases agree with TRBD2. The CDR3 is 16 amino acids. CDR1 is DFQATT, CDR2 SNEGSKA, per germline (reference sequence). Trimming at V came to 0 bases and at J to 8 bases, leaving 6 bases not matched to a gene. The CDR3 sequence is CSARDRLAGGIHEQFF. CDR3 nucleotides: TGCAGTGCTAGAGATAGACTAGCGGGGGGGATTCATGAGCAGTTCTTC.

The sample holds a few counts of this clonotype. This CDR3 reads CASSQGTDTAQETQYF. CDR3 in DNA: TGTGCCAGCAGCCAAGGCACAGACACGGCCCAAGAGACCCAGTACTTC. This rearrangement joins TRBV3-1 to TRBJ2-5; D remains ambiguous. This CDR3 has 16 amino acids. Trimming pared 1 base from V and 1 base from J, leaving 13 bases between. Germline V lookup: CDR1 LGHDT, CDR2 YNNKEL (reference sequence).

This clonotype was observed a few times. The chain joins TRBV9 to TRBJ2-2; D is unresolved. This CDR3 has 13 residues. Germline V gene lookup returns CDR1 SGDLS and CDR2 YYNGEE. The V gene lost 1 base and the J gene lost 1 base, with 2 bases spanning the gap. CDR3 sequence reads: CASSVWNTGELFF. CDR3 nucleotide sequence: TGTGCCAGCAGCGTATGGAACACCGGGGAGCTGTTTTTT.

This clonotype was seen repeatedly, ten times or more. One junction end disagrees with the germline gene, perhaps due to a read error. V is TRBV12-3 or TRBV12-4 and J is TRBJ2-7; 8 positions match TRBD1. The CDR3 extends over 14 amino acids. This CDR3 is CASSYGQGAYEQYF. DNA of the CDR3: TGCGCCAGCAGCTACGGACAGGGTGCCTACGAGCAGTACTTC.

This clonotype was observed many times. The chain combines TRBV12-3 or TRBV12-4 with TRBJ2-7, with 13 bases aligning to TRBD2. V trimming: 6 bases; J trimming: 8 bases; junction bases outside the gene matches: 7. This CDR3 spans 14 amino acids. The CDR3 reads CASSPGLAGDKQYV. In DNA form, the CDR3 reads TGTGCCAGCAGCCCCGGACTAGCGGGGGATAAGCAGTACGTC.

This sequence joins TRBV13 and TRBJ2-3; 10 bases line up with TRBD2. The V segment lost 4 bases and the J segment 4 bases; nucleotides outside the gene matches: 14. The CDR3 is made up of 18 amino acids. The V gene's germline CDR1 is PRHDT and CDR2 FYEKMQ (reference sequence). The CDR3 bases are TGTGCCAGCAGCTCCCCGGGAGGAGCGGGGGGGCGCGCAGATACGCAGTATTTT. Translated, it gives CASSSPGGAGGRADTQYF.

A remark on this clonotype: At one end the junction does not follow the germline gene, possibly because of a read error. The chain employs TRBV12-3 or TRBV12-4 and TRBJ1-2, with D unresolved. This CDR3 is built from 14 residues. CDR3 amino acids: CARSFRGNLYGYTF. CDR3 nucleotide sequence: TGTGCCAGGAGTTTTCGTGGGAATCTCTATGGCTACACCTTC.

The sample holds many counts of this clonotype. V usage is TRBV5-1 and J usage is TRBJ2-3, with a tentative D call TRBD2 (7 bases). The CDR3 length is 15 residues. The V gene's germline CDR1 is SGHRS and CDR2 YFSETQ. V was shortened by 0 bases and J by 2 bases, with 10 bases between the two germline ends. The CDR3: CASSLEGGVTDTQYF. CDR3 nucleotide sequence: TGCGCCAGCAGCTTGGAAGGGGGGGTCACAGATACGCAGTATTTT.